This T cell receptor (beta chain) was captured by sequencing in a study of T cell changes during pregnancy in multiple sclerosis. Germline values: CDR1 MNHEY, CDR2 SVGAGI. The CDR3 has 16 amino acids. Trimming removed 0 bases at V and 6 bases at J, with 14 bases between. Method: immunoSEQ multiplex PCR; TCRdb's copy keeps in-frame clones and lacks some. The data show 18,000 or so clones, approximately 90% seen once. This receptor was taken from a female donor in good health, enrolled as a control in a pregnancy study. The sample in question was CD4+ T cells from peripheral blood mononuclear cells, obtained in the first trimester of pregnancy. This chain connects TRBV6-5 to TRBJ1-4; D is uncertain. This CDR3 is CASSYSSARRDEKLFF. The CDR3 nucleotides read TGTGCCAGCAGTTACTCCAGTGCACGGAGGGATGAAAAACTGTTTTTT.